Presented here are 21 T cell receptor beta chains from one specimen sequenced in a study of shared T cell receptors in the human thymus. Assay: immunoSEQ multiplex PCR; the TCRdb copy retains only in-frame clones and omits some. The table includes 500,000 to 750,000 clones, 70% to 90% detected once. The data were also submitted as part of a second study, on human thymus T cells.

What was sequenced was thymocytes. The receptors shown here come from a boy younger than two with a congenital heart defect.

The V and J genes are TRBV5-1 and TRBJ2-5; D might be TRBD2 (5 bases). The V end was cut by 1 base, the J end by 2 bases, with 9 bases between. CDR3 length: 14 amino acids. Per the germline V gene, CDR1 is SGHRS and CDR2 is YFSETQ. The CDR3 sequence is CASSLRRVQETQYF. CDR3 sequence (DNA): TGCGCCAGCAGCTTGCGGCGGGTGCAAGAGACCCAGTACTTC.

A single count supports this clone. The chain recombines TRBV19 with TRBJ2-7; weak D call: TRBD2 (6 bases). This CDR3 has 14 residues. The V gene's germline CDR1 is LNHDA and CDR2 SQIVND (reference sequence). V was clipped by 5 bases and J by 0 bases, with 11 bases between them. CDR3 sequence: CASSQGLNSYEQYF. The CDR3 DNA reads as TGTGCCAGTAGTCAGGGACTTAACTCCTACGAGCAGTACTTC. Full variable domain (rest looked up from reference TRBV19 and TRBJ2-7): DGGITQSPKYLFRKEGQNVTLSCEQNLNHDAMYWYRQDPGQGLRLIYYSQIVNDFQKGDIAEGYSVSREKKESFPLTVTSAQKNPTAFYLCASSQGLNSYEQYFGPGTRLTVT.

For the CDR3, the DNA is TGTGCCAGCAGCTTCGGCACAGATACGCAGTATTTT. This sequence encodes CASSFGTDTQYF. The rearrangement uses TRBV11-2 and TRBJ2-3; no clear D gene. The CDR3 covers 12 residues. V was shortened by 3 bases and J by 1 base, with 2 bases between the two germline ends. Germline V gives CDR1 SGHAT, CDR2 FQNNGV.

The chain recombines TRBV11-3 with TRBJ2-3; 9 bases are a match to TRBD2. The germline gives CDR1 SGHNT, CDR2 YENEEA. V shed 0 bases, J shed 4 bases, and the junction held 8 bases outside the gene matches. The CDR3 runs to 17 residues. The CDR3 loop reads CASSLDGTSRSSDTQYF. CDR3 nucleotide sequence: TGTGCCAGCAGCTTAGACGGGACTAGCCGTAGTTCAGATACGCAGTATTTT. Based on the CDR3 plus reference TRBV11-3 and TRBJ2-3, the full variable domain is EAGVVQSPRYKIIEKKQPVAFWCNPISGHNTLYWYLQNLGQGPELLIRYENEEAVDDSQLPKDRFSAERLKGVDSTLKIQPAELGDSAVYLCASSLDGTSRSSDTQYFGPGTRLTVL.

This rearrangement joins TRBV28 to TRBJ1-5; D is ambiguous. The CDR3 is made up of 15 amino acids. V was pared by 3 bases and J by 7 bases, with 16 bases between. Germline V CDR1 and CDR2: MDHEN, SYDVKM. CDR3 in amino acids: CASSFPQPWRQPQHF. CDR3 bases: TGTGCCAGCAGTTTTCCGCAGCCCTGGAGGCAGCCCCAGCATTTT.

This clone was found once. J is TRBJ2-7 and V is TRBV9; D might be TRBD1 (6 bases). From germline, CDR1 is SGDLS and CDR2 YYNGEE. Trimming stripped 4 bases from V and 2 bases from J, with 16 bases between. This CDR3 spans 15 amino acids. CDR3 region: CASSPRRDKTYEQYF. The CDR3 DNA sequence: TGTGCCAGCAGCCCCCGCCGGGACAAGACCTACGAGCAGTACTTC.

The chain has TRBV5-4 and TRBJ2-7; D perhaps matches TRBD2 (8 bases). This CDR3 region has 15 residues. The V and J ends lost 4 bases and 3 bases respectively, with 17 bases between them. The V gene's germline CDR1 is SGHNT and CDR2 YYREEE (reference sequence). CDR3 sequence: CASSLVSGTVYEQYF. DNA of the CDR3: TGTGCCAGCAGCCTAGTTAGCGGGACAGTCTACGAGCAGTACTTC.

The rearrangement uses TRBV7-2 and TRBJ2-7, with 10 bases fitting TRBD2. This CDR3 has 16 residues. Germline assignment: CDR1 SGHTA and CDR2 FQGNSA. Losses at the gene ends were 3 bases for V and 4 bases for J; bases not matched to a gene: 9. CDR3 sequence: CASSLGRGLATYEQYF. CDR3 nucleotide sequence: TGTGCCAGCAGCTTGGGAAGGGGACTAGCGACTTACGAGCAGTACTTC.

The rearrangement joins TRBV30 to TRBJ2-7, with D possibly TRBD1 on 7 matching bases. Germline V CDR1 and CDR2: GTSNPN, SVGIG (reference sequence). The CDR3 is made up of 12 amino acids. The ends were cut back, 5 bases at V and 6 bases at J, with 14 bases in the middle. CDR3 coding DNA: TGTGCCTGGGTACCTCAGGGGGGCGAGCAGTACTTC. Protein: CAWVPQGGEQYF.

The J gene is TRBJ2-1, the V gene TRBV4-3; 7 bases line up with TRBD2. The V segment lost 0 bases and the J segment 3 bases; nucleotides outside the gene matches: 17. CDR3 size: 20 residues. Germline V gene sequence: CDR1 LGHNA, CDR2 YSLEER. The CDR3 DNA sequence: TGCGCCAGCAGCCAAGAAATGTGGCTAGCGGACGCGGTCCACTACAATGAGCAGTTCTTC. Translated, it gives CASSQEMWLADAVHYNEQFF.

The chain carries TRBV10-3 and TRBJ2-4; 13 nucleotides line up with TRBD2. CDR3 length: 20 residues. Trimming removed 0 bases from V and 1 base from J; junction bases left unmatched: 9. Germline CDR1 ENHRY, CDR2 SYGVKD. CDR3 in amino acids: CAISESPLAGGPGAKNIQYF. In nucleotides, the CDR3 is TGTGCCATCAGTGAGTCCCCACTAGCGGGAGGGCCGGGGGCCAAAAACATTCAGTACTTC.

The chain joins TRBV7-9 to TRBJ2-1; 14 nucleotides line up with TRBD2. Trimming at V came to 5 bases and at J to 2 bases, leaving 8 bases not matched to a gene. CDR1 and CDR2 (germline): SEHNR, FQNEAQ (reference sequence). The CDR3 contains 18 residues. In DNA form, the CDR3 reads TGTGCCAGCAGCGCCGGGACTAGCGGGAGAGGGGCCTACAATGAGCAGTTCTTC. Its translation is CASSAGTSGRGAYNEQFF.

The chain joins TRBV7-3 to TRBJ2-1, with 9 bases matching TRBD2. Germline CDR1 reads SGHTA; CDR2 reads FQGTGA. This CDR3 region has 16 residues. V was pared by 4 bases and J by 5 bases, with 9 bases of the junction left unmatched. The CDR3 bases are TGTGCCAGCAGCTCATTCCTAGCGGGAAGAAACAATGAGCAGTTCTTC. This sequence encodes CASSSFLAGRNNEQFF.

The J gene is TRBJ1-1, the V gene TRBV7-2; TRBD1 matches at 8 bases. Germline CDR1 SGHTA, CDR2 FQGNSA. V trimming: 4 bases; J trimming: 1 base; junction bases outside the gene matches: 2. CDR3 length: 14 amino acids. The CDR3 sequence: CASSWGQANTEAFF. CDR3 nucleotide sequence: TGTGCCAGCAGCTGGGGACAGGCGAACACTGAAGCTTTCTTT.

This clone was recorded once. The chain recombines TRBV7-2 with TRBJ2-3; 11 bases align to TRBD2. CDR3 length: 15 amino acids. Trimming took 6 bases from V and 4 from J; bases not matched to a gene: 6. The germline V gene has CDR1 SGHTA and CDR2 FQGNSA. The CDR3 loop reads CASRDSGRGPDTQYF. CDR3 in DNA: TGTGCCAGCAGAGATAGCGGGAGGGGGCCAGATACGCAGTATTTT.

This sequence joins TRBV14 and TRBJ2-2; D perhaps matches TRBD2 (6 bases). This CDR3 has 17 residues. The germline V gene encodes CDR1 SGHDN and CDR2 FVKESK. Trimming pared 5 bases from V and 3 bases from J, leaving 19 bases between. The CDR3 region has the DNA TGTGCCAGCAGCTCTCAAGCGGGTACCACGGACACCGGGGAGCTGTTTTTT. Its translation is CASSSQAGTTDTGELFF.

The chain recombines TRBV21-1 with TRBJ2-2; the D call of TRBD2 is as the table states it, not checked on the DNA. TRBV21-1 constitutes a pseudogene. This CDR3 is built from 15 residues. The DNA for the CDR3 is TGTGCCAGCAGCAAATTGAGGGTCTACACCGGGGAGCTGTTTTTT. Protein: CASSKLRVYTGELFF.

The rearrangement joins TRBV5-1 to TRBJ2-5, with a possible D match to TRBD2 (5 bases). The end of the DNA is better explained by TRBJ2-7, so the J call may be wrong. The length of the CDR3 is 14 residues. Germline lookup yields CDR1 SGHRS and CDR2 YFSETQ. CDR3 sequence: CASSLGGINYEQYF. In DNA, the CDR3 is TGCGCCAGCAGCTTGGGAGGGATCAACTACGAGCAGTACTTC.

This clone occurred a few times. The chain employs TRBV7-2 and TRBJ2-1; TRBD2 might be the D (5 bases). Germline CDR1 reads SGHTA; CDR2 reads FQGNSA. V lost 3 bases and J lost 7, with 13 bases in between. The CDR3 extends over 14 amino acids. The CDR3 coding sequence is TGTGCCAGCAGCTTGGGAGCTTGGGCTAATGAGCAGTTCTTC. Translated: CASSLGAWANEQFF.

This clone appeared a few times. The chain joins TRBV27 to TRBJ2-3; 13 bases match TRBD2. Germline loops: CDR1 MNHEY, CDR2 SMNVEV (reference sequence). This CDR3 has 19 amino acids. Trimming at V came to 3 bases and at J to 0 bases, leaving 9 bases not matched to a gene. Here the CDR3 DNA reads TGTGCCAGCAGTTTCCAACGGACTAGCGGGAGAACTAGCACAGATACGCAGTATTTT. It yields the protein CASSFQRTSGRTSTDTQYF.

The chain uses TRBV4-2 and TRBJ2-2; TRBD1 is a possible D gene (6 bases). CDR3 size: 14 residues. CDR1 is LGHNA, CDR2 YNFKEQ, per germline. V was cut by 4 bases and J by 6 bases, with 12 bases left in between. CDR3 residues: CASSRDGGSGELFF. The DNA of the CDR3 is TGTGCCAGCAGCCGTGATGGGGGCTCCGGGGAGCTGTTTTTT.